These 5 T cell receptor beta chains were sequenced from one sample in a study of T-cell reconstitution after alpha-beta-depleted transplantation in children listed by TCRdb under 2016. Library creation used PCR. Instrument used: Illumina HiSeq 2500. To normalize quantification of the TCRbeta repertoire, the TCR libraries were built with molecular barcoding that relied on unique molecular identifiers. TCRdb itself trimmed the public reads at Q25 with fastp, ran MiXCR and retained productive beta chains. Under each unique CDR3 protein, matching rows form one entry showing the most common genes and DNA. Here the sample has almost 600,000 distinct CDR3 sequences; about a quarter occur a single time. The ten largest clones take up around a third of the sample. Sample treatment or condition, as interpreted from the label and publication: allogeneic hematopoietic cell transplantation with graft depleted of TCRalphabeta T cells and CD19 B cells.

The sequencing used PBMCs, collected before TCRalphabeta/CD19-depleted stem cell transplant. These receptors all stem from a boy younger than two with Wiskott-Aldrich syndrome, due to receive a stem cell transplant.

This clonotype has more than one count but fewer than ten. The genes are TRBV6-5 and TRBJ2-2, with 8 bases that match TRBD2. Germline V CDR1 and CDR2: MNHEY, SVGAGI. Trimming took 2 bases from V and 6 from J; bases not matched to a gene: 5. The CDR3 has 15 amino acids. In DNA, the CDR3 is TGTGCCAGCAGTTACACGGGACTAGTCCCCGGGGAGCTGTTTTTT. This translates into CASSYTGLVPGELFF.

The chain is built from TRBV20-1 and TRBJ2-1, with 13 bases matching TRBD2. Germline V gives CDR1 DFQATT, CDR2 SNEGSKA (reference sequence). The CDR3 length is 15 residues. The V segment lost 5 bases and the J segment 7 bases; nucleotides outside the gene matches: 8. The CDR3: CSAGGGLAGKNEQFF. Here the CDR3 DNA reads TGCAGTGCTGGAGGGGGACTAGCGGGAAAGAATGAGCAGTTCTTC.

The chain uses TRBV10-3 and TRBJ1-2; 10 bases are a match to TRBD1. The germline V gene encodes CDR1 ENHRY and CDR2 SYGVKD. The CDR3 covers 15 residues. The V and J ends lost 7 bases and 5 bases, in that order; junction bases with no gene match: 10. CDR3 nucleotide sequence: TGTGCCATCACCAAAACCGACAGGGGGCTTTATGGCTACACCTTC. It yields the protein CAITKTDRGLYGYTF.

In its sample, this clonotype was seen a few times. The CDR3 bases are TGTGCCACCAGCAGAGGTCCCCCGGGACAGGGGGCAGATACGCAGTATTTT. This gives the protein CATSRGPPGQGADTQYF. The V and J genes are TRBV15 and TRBJ2-3; 11 nucleotides line up with TRBD1. CDR1 LNHNV and CDR2 YYDKDF come from the germline V gene (reference sequence). The CDR3 is 17 amino acids. V shed 1 base, J shed 4 bases, and the junction held 7 bases outside the gene matches.

The rearrangement links TRBV28 to TRBJ2-7; tentatively, D is TRBD1 or TRBD2 (7 bases each). The CDR3 contains 20 residues. With 5 bases removed from V and 2 bases from J, the gap between germline ends came to 31 bases. The germline gives CDR1 MDHEN, CDR2 SYDVKM. This CDR3 is CASSTWPRDSRTRKTYEQYF. In DNA form, the CDR3 reads TGTGCCAGCAGTACCTGGCCCCGGGACAGCCGGACTAGAAAAACCTACGAGCAGTACTTC.